This TCR beta chain was sequenced in a study of prognosis after radiotherapy for stage I lung cancer. In the study overall: The non-small cell lung cancer patients were all regarded as unsuitable for surgery on medical grounds.

The CDR3 covers 13 residues. The V and J ends lost 5 bases and 4 bases respectively, with 12 bases between them. Germline CDR1 reads DFQATT; CDR2 reads SNEGSKA (reference sequence). TCR beta CDR3 was amplified from genomic DNA by two-round multiplex PCR. Round-one PCR had primers specific to each TRBV and TRBJ gene. TCRdb reprocessed the multiplex PCR reads with MiXCR, giving one entry per CDR3 protein. The table has around 20,000 distinct CDR3 sequences, 45% to 70% seen once. This clonotype counts as medium-sized. Node-negative status on CT and PET/CT applied to all patients, none having prior chemotherapy, radiotherapy or other malignancies.

The sequencing here drew on PBMCs, taken before or after stereotactic body radiation therapy (not recorded which). The chain is built from TRBV20-1 and TRBJ1-3, with no clear D. The receptor's source is a donor aged 50 or older with non-small cell lung cancer. The CDR3 DNA is TGCAGTGCTCAGGAATTGAGGGGAAACACCATATATTTT. This gives the protein CSAQELRGNTIYF.